This TCR beta chain is from a study of CD8 T cells in ankylosing spondylitis (dated by TCRdb to about 2017). About the study as a whole: T cell receptor beta repertoires were profiled in healthy donors and ankylosing spondylitis patients so that disease-linked TCR variants could be found. Peripheral blood samples were taken, and synovial fluid was additionally collected from ankylosing spondylitis patients. The full study cohort comprised 25 ankylosing spondylitis patients and some 110 healthy donors.

Data came from an Illumina HiSeq 2500. Quantitative 5'-RACE with molecular barcodes was used to prepare TCR beta libraries. The published analysis was carried out like this. To identify disease-linked TCR variants, a new computational method was used, one built on a probabilistic model of VDJ rearrangement. TCRdb took the public reads, trimmed them with fastp at Q25, ran MiXCR for clone calling and kept in-frame beta chains. Entries that share a CDR3 protein sequence are merged under the most common genes and DNA. TCRdb's processing, not the authors' own work, is the source of the V and J calls. The sample yields about 460,000 distinct CDR3 sequences; about 5% were counted once. Of the sample, under 4.5% is held by the ten largest clones. The study at large found these results: Blood from ankylosing spondylitis patients appeared to be characterized by a TCR beta motif made up of about 8 highly homologous amino acid variants. The disease-linked clones were reported as significantly enriched in matched synovial fluid samples from ankylosing spondylitis patients. Some motif variants had previously been reported in the synovial fluid and blood of reactive arthritis patients, which suggests shared mechanisms of disease initiation. The disease-linked clones showed a CD8+ phenotype and occurred at relatively low frequencies in peripheral blood.

Sequences MGHRA (CDR1) and YSYEKL (CDR2) are obtained from the germline V gene. Trimming takes 0 bases from V and 0 bases from J, and the germline ends sit 8 bases apart. The CDR3 measures 15 amino acids from cysteine to phenylalanine. Only the CDR3 DNA is retained, 45 bases long and in frame from the first base. This clonotype was recorded at least ten times. This receptor's antigen is unknown. Per-nucleotide qualities are absent, and no much larger clonotype sits a single base away. The source material was blood, either unsorted or a sorted T cell fraction (not recorded which). The receptor comes from a male donor with ankylosing spondylitis. This sequence uses TRBV4-1 and TRBJ2-5; the D segment could be TRBD1, given 6 matching bases. The nucleotide sequence reads TGCGCCAGCAGCCAAGATGGGACAAACCAAGAGACCCAGTACTTC. Its translation is CASSQDGTNQETQYF.